Listed here are 18 T cell receptor beta chains from one sample, sequenced in a study of T cell repertoires in cytomegalovirus infection. TCRdb ran MiXCR on the reads and lists one entry per CDR3 protein. The sample has about 360,000 distinct CDR3 sequences, 18% seen once. Material: PBMCs. Every receptor here comes from a human donor in good health (CMV status not recorded). Some clones in this sample may be carry-over from other donors' samples.

This rearrangement joins TRBV19 to TRBJ2-3, with TRBD2 as a possible D gene (5 bases). The V end lost 3 bases, the J end lost 6 bases, and 16 bases lay between the germline ends. Germline V gene data show CDR1 as LNHDA and CDR2 as SQIVND (reference sequence). The CDR3 loop spans 15 amino acids. CDR3 in amino acids: CASSIGGSRIDTQYF. The CDR3 DNA reads TGTGCCAGTAGTATTGGCGGGTCCCGGATTGATACGCAGTATTTT.

The count of this clonotype is one. The CDR3: CATSGDRGDYNEQFF. CDR3 nucleotides: TGTGCCACCAGTGGGGACAGGGGAGATTACAATGAGCAGTTCTTC. The chain carries TRBV24-1 and TRBJ2-1, with TRBD1 identical over 10 bases. CDR3 length: 15 amino acids. CDR1 and CDR2 from the germline V gene are KGHDR and SFDVKD. V trimming: 5 bases; J trimming: 4 bases; junction bases outside the gene matches: 4.

This clonotype was seen many times. The chain links TRBV7-2 to TRBJ2-3; D gene unclear. This CDR3 is built from 15 residues. Germline CDR1 is SGHTA and CDR2 is FQGNSA. Trimming shortened V by 3 bases and J by 0 bases, and 10 bases separated the two germline ends. CDR3 sequence: CASSFGHPSTDTQYF. The CDR3 nucleotides are TGTGCCAGCAGCTTTGGTCATCCTAGCACAGATACGCAGTATTTT.

The genes are TRBV19 and TRBJ1-1; D is unresolved. CDR1 and CDR2 from the germline V gene are LNHDA and SQIVND (reference sequence). The CDR3 has 11 residues. V shed 7 bases and J shed 10 bases, with 13 bases lying between them. CDR3 bases: TGTGCCAGTAAGTCAGGAGGGCGAGCTTTCTTT. It translates to CASKSGGRAFF.

This clonotype was counted between two and nine times. The chain couples TRBV11-2 to TRBJ1-4; no definite D call. Looked up from germline, CDR1 is SGHAT and CDR2 is FQNNGV. The V end was cut by 3 bases, the J end by 7 bases, with 9 bases between. The CDR3 is 13 amino acids. CDR3 sequence (DNA): TGTGCCAGCAGCTTTTGGGAGGCTGAAAAACTGTTTTTT. It is translated as CASSFWEAEKLFF.

J is TRBJ2-5 and V is TRBV7-2; perhaps TRBD2 as D (5 bases). Germline V gene lookup returns CDR1 SGHTA and CDR2 FQGNSA. Trimming removed 6 bases from V and 9 bases from J, with 14 bases in between. This CDR3 comprises 12 residues. CDR3 coding DNA: TGTGCCAGCAGACAAACTCGGGAAGCCCAGTACTTC. It specifies CASRQTREAQYF.

V gene TRBV25-1 combines with J gene TRBJ1-1, with D possibly TRBD1 on 5 matching bases. CDR3 length equals 14 residues. CDR1 and CDR2 (germline): MGHDK, SYGVNS. V dropped 6 bases and J dropped 1 base, with 12 bases sitting between them. CDR3 DNA sequence: TGTGCCAGCAGGAGGGAGGGACCGAACACTGAAGCTTTCTTT. This sequence encodes CASRREGPNTEAFF.

This clonotype was counted ten times or more. This chain joins TRBV7-2 and TRBJ2-3, with 7 bases matching TRBD2. Trimming took 0 bases from V and 0 from J; bases not matched to a gene: 0. The CDR3 spans 15 residues. Germline V gene sequence: CDR1 SGHTA, CDR2 FQGNSA. This chain's CDR3 is CASSLAGGSTDTQYF. The CDR3 DNA is TGTGCCAGCAGCTTAGCGGGGGGGAGCACAGATACGCAGTATTTT.

The J gene is TRBJ1-1, the V gene TRBV6-1, with D possibly matching TRBD1 (5 bases). CDR3 length: 12 residues. Germline V gives CDR1 MNHNS, CDR2 SASEGT. Trimming pared 1 base from V and 7 bases from J, leaving 7 bases between. The CDR3 sequence is CASSEVTDEAFF. The CDR3 DNA sequence: TGTGCCAGCAGTGAAGTGACAGATGAAGCTTTCTTT.

The gene calls are TRBV2 and TRBJ1-4, with a weak D call TRBD1 (5 bases). Trimming took off 7 bases at V and 0 bases at J, with 15 bases between the two ends. Germline V gene sequence: CDR1 SNHLY, CDR2 FYNNEI. CDR3 length: 16 amino acids. The CDR3 nucleotides are TGTGCCAGCACGGGGGAGGATTCTGCAACTAATGAAAAACTGTTTTTT. Its protein is CASTGEDSATNEKLFF. The whole variable domain, remainder taken from reference TRBV2 and TRBJ1-4, is EPEVTQTPSHQVTQMGQEVILRCVPISNHLYFYWYRQILGQKVEFLVSFYNNEISEKSEIFDDQFSVERPDGSNFTLKIRSTKLEDSAMYFCASTGEDSATNEKLFFGSGTQLSVL.

The chain couples TRBV11-2 to TRBJ2-5, with 7 bases matching TRBD1. The CDR3 is 14 amino acids. V dropped 5 bases and J dropped 4; count of bases not matched to a gene: 7. Germline V gene lookup returns CDR1 SGHAT and CDR2 FQNNGV. The DNA for the CDR3 is TGTGCCAGCAGCAGTAGGGGGCTGGCAGAGACCCAGTACTTC. Translation gives CASSSRGLAETQYF.

This clonotype occurred a few times. CDR3 in DNA: TGTGCCAGCAGCCGGGGGGGGGGTAACCGTGAGCAGTTCTTC. This encodes CASSRGGGNREQFF. The genes are TRBV27 and TRBJ2-1; 8 positions match TRBD2. Germline V gene sequence: CDR1 MNHEY, CDR2 SMNVEV (reference sequence). CDR3 length: 14 amino acids. The V gene end was trimmed by 6 bases and the J gene end by 9 bases; junction bases not matched to a gene: 10.

Many counts were recorded for this clonotype. The chain couples TRBV7-2 to TRBJ2-1, with a tentative D call TRBD2 (6 bases). V lost 1 base and J lost 9, with 10 bases in between. Germline V lookup: CDR1 SGHTA, CDR2 FQGNSA. This CDR3 region has 13 residues. CDR3 sequence (DNA): TGTGCCAGCAGCTTAGGGGAGGCGCTTGAGCAGTTCTTC. Amino acids: CASSLGEALEQFF.

The CDR3 is CASSSGLLGHNEQFF. DNA for the CDR3: TGCGCCAGCAGTTCAGGGCTTTTGGGGCACAATGAGCAGTTCTTC. The chain combines TRBV5-1 with TRBJ2-1, with a tentative D call TRBD1 (5 bases). CDR3 size: 15 residues. Germline-derived CDR1 and CDR2 are SGHRS and YFSETQ. The germline V and J ends were trimmed by 5 bases and 5 bases, with 17 bases remaining between them.

This clonotype turned up a few times. This rearrangement joins TRBV7-7 to TRBJ2-1; no clear D. The CDR3 sequence is 13 residues long. CDR1 is SSHAT and CDR2 is FNYEAQ in the germline V gene (reference sequence). The V gene lost 1 base and the J gene lost 7 bases, with 8 bases spanning the gap. This CDR3 reads CASSLGTKNEQFF. In DNA form, the CDR3 reads TGTGCCAGCAGCTTAGGGACCAAGAATGAGCAGTTCTTC.

The genes are TRBV6-1 and TRBJ2-7; D uncertain. The CDR3 sequence is 15 residues long. The V and J ends lost 2 bases and 6 bases respectively, with 17 bases between them. From germline, CDR1 is MNHNS and CDR2 SASEGT. In DNA, the CDR3 is TGTGCCAGCAGTGAAACGGGCCTAGGAGTCCTCGAGCAGTACTTC. It encodes CASSETGLGVLEQYF.

This clonotype was found a few times. The genes are TRBV7-6 and TRBJ2-5; 8 bases map to TRBD2. The CDR3 is 19 amino acids. Unmatched junction bases numbered 16, after V lost 2 bases and J lost 2 bases. Germline CDR1 is SGHVS and CDR2 is FNYEAQ. The CDR3 loop is CASSLRAGRSTSGQETQYF. The DNA for the CDR3 is TGTGCCAGCAGCTTAAGGGCGGGGCGATCAACTAGCGGACAAGAGACCCAGTACTTC. Looking up the rest from reference TRBV7-6 and TRBJ2-5 gives the full variable domain: GAGVSQSPRYKVTKRGQDVALRCDPISGHVSLYWYRQALGQGPEFLTYFNYEAQQDKSGLPNDRFSAERPEGSISTLTIQRTEQRDSAMYRCASSLRAGRSTSGQETQYFGPGTRLLVL.

In the case of this clonotype: Without the conserved terminal phenylalanine or tryptophan, this CDR3 likely stems from a read error. This sequence joins TRBV9 and TRBJ2-5, with D unclear. Germline V CDR1 and CDR2: SGDLS, YYNGEE. This CDR3 has 14 amino acids. V lost 6 bases and J 0 bases, leaving 12 bases between the germline ends. The CDR3 DNA reads TGTGCCAGCACTCGGCGGCTCGACCAAGAGACCCAGTACCTC. Translation gives CASTRRLDQETQYL.